These 2 T cell receptor beta chains came from one sample sequenced in a study of blood T cell repertoires in COVID-19. Clones were read by immunoSEQ multiplex PCR, and TCRdb kept only the in-frame ones, dropping some. The data contain hundreds of thousands of clones, around 88% of them singletons. Sequences were obtained from peripheral blood. Source of these receptors: a man older than 75 with acute or convalescent COVID-19.

The chain employs TRBV3-1 (or the pseudogene TRBV3-2) and TRBJ2-2, with D possibly TRBD1 on 6 matching bases. The CDR3 covers 14 residues. Germline lookup yields CDR1 LGHDT and CDR2 YNNKEL (reference sequence). The V end was cut by 4 bases, the J end by 4 bases, with 10 bases between. This chain's CDR3 is CASSLQGPTGELFF. Here the CDR3 DNA reads TGTGCCAGCAGCCTACAGGGTCCCACCGGGGAGCTGTTTTTT.

This clone was observed once. The chain uses TRBV6-5 and TRBJ1-6, with D perhaps matching TRBD1 (5 bases). This CDR3 has 15 residues. The germline gives CDR1 MNHEY, CDR2 SVGAGI. The V gene lost 7 bases and the J gene lost 0 bases, with 10 bases spanning the gap. CDR3 region: CASTTASSYNSPLHF. CDR3 bases: TGTGCCAGCACGACAGCGAGCTCCTATAATTCACCCCTCCACTTT.